This T cell receptor beta chain was recorded in a study of molecular identifiers for immune sequencing clone quantification. TCRdb passed the PCR reads through MiXCR, listing each CDR3 protein once. This table has roughly 300,000 distinct CDR3 sequences, roughly a quarter appearing once. Study findings and constraints: Clones above 20 RNA copies contained over 97% of effector molecules but under 1% of naive ones.

At least ten counts were recorded for this clonotype. Its antigen is undetermined. CDR1 and CDR2 from the germline V gene are GTSNPN and SVGIG (reference sequence). V gave up 1 base and J gave up 7 bases, with 8 bases separating them. This CDR3 is built from 12 residues. V is TRBV30 and J is TRBJ2-1; no definite D call. The specimen was naive CD8+ T cells from blood, with Jurkat cell RNA spiked in. As for subset: FACS-sorted CD8+CD4-CCR7+CD45RA+ naive T cells. This clonotype was sampled from a human donor in good health. Some libraries in this study had Jurkat cell RNA spiked in. The CDR3 region is CAWSAPTNEQFF. Written as DNA, the CDR3 is TGTGCCTGGAGTGCTCCTACAAATGAGCAGTTCTTC.